Sequencing of this T cell receptor beta chain was carried out in a study of blood T cell repertoires in COVID-19. The overall study: Samples taken during acute and convalescent COVID-19 were collected in the United States, Italy and Spain. PBMCs, B-cell-depleted T cells, or T cells were the source of the cDNA or gDNA that made up the material.

Germline assignment: CDR1 MRHNA and CDR2 SNTAGT. V was cut by 6 bases and J by 5 bases, with 14 bases left in between. The CDR3 is 14 amino acids. Authors' processing steps: Estimation of nucleated cell counts relied on the amplification of reference gene primers. Sequenced by immunoSEQ multiplex PCR; TCRdb stores in-frame clones only, minus some. From that table come the V and J calls and clone size; the DNA was used to work out D and trimming. This table has just under 350,000 clones, around four fifths appearing once. The TCR sequence derives from a man aged 25-45 years with active or convalescent COVID-19. Sequenced input: peripheral blood. The chain has TRBV6-4 and TRBJ2-1; D not resolved. The CDR3 here is CASRPGPQNNEQFF. The CDR3 DNA reads TGTGCCAGCAGGCCCGGTCCTCAAAACAATGAGCAGTTCTTC.